The 6 T cell receptor beta chains reported below all come from one sample, sequenced in a study of blood T cells in healthy people across ages. With a J-beta primer mix and a sample-barcoded 5' primer, a second PCR ran 7 to 11 cycles. Via MiXCR, TCRdb re-called the 5' RACE reads, giving one row per CDR3 protein. Of about 640,000 distinct CDR3 sequences in the sample, 45% to 65% are singletons; the top ten hold around 37%. The sequencing input was blood. Source of these receptors: a man aged 55 to 69 in good health.

The CDR3 coding sequence is TGTGCCAGCAGCCAGGGACAGGCCTCGCCGCAGTTCTTC. This gives the protein CASSQGQASPQFF. The chain has TRBV3-1 and TRBJ2-1, with TRBD1 matching over 8 bases. Looked up from germline, CDR1 is LGHDT and CDR2 is YNNKEL (reference sequence). V was pared by 3 bases and J by 12 bases, with 7 bases of the junction left unmatched. The CDR3 is 13 amino acids.

The CDR3 is CSVEEGLTISGANVLTF. Written as DNA, the CDR3 is TGCAGCGTTGAAGAAGGACTTACCATCTCTGGGGCCAACGTCCTGACTTTC. This chain uses TRBV29-1 with TRBJ2-6, with D possibly TRBD2 on 5 matching bases. The germline V gene encodes CDR1 SQVTM and CDR2 ANQGSEA. The CDR3 is 17 residues long. Trimming left V 0 bases short and J 0 bases short, with 12 bases between.

V usage is TRBV20-1 and J usage is TRBJ2-4, with D possibly TRBD2 on 7 matching bases. Trimming shortened V by 1 base and J by 6 bases, and 16 bases separated the two germline ends. The length of the CDR3 is 15 residues. Germline V gives CDR1 DFQATT, CDR2 SNEGSKA (reference sequence). Here the CDR3 reads CSARGPRGALNIQYF. The CDR3, as DNA: TGCAGTGCTAGAGGCCCCCGGGGGGCCTTAAACATTCAGTACTTC.

With respect to this clonotype: One junction end does not reproduce the germline sequence, and a read error may be involved. The chain joins TRBV20-1 to TRBJ2-1; D is perhaps TRBD1 (6 bases). The germline CDR1 and CDR2 sequences are DFQATT and SNEGSKA (reference sequence). The CDR3 consists of 13 residues. In nucleotides, the CDR3 is TGCGGTGCTAGCCCCAGGGGCTACAATGAGCAGTTCTTC. Protein product: CGASPRGYNEQFF.

The chain joins TRBV5-1 to TRBJ2-4; no firm D call. Near its end, the DNA agrees better with TRBJ2-7, so the J call may be wrong. Per germline, CDR1 SGHRS and CDR2 YFSETQ. The length of the CDR3 is 13 residues. CDR3 DNA sequence: TGCGCCAGCAGCTCACTTCCCATGGGCGAGCAGTACTTC. Encoded protein: CASSSLPMGEQYF.

This clonotype has more than one count but fewer than ten. The chain uses TRBV6-5 and TRBJ1-5, with 8 bases lining up with TRBD1. This CDR3 has 14 amino acids. Germline CDR1 and CDR2: MNHEY and SVGAGI. J gave up 3 bases and V 4 bases, and 2 bases lay outside the gene matches. The CDR3 nucleotides read TGTGCCAGCAGTTCGACAGGGGTCAATCAGCCCCAGCATTTT. Translated, it gives CASSSTGVNQPQHF.